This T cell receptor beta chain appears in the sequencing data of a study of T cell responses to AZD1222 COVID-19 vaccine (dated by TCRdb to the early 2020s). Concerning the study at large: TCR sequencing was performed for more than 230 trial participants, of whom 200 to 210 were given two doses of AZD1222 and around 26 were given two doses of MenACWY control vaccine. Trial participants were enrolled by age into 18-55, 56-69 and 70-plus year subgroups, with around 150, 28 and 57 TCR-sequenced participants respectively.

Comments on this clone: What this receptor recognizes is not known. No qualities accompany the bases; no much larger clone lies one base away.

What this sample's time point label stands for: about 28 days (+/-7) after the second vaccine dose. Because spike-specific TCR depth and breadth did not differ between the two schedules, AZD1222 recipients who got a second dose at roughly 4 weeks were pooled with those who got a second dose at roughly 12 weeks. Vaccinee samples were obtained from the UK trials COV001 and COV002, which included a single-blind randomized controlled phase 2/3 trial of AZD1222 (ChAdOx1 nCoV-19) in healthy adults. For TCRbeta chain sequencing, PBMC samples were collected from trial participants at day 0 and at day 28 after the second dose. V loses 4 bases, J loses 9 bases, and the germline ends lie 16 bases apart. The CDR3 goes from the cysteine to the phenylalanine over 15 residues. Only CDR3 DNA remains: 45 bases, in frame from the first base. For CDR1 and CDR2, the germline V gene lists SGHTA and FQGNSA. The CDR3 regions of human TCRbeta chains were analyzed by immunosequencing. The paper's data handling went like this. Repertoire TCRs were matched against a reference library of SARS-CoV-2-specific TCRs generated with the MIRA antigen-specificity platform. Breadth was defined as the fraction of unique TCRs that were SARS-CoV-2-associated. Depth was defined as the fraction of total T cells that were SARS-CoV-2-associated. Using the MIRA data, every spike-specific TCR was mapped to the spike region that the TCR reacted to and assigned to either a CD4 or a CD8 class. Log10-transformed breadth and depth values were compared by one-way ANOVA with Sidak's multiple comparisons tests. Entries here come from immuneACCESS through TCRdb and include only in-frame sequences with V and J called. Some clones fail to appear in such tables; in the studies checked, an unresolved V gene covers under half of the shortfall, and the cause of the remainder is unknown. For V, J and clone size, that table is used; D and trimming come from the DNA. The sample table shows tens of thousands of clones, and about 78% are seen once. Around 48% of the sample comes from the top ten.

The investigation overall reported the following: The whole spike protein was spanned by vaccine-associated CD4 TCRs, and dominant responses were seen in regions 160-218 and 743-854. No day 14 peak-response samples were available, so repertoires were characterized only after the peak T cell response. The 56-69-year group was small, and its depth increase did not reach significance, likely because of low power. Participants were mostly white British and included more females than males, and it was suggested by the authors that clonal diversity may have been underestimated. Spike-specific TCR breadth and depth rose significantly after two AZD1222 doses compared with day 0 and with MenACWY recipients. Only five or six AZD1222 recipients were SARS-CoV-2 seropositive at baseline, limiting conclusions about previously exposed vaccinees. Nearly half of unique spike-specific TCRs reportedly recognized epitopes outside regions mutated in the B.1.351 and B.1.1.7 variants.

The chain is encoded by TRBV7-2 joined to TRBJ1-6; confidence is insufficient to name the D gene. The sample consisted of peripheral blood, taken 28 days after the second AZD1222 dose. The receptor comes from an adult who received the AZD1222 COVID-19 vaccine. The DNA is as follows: TGTGCCAGCAGCTCCTTTCGGGCCCGGGGTTCACCCCTCCACTTT. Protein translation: CASSSFRARGSPLHF. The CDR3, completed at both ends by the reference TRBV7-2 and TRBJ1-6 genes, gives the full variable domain GAGVSQSPSNKVTEKGKDVELRCDPISGHTALYWYRQSLGQGLEFLIYFQGNSAPDKSGLPSDRFSAERTGGSVSTLTIQRTQQEDSAVYLCASSSFRARGSPLHFGNGTRLTVT.